Below, 31 T cell receptor beta chains from the same sample are listed, as sequenced in a study of blood T cell repertoires in COVID-19. Sequencing was performed with immunoSEQ multiplex PCR; in TCRdb, only in-frame clones are kept and a portion is missing. The sample shows approximately 100,000 clones, 84% of them seen only once. Material: peripheral blood. The receptors originated from a woman between 50 and 59 years old with acute or convalescent COVID-19.

The V and J genes are TRBV6-1 and TRBJ2-5, with 8 bases lining up with TRBD2. CDR1 and CDR2 from the germline V gene are MNHNS and SASEGT. The J segment lost 4 bases and the V segment lost 3 bases, leaving 10 bases of the junction unmatched. The CDR3 is 16 residues long. The CDR3: CASSDRSGGQRETQYF. The DNA of the CDR3 is TGTGCCAGCAGTGATCGGTCGGGGGGGCAGCGAGAGACCCAGTACTTC.

This chain uses TRBV9 with TRBJ2-1; maybe TRBD1 (6 bases). Trimming left V 0 bases short and J 8 bases short, with 15 bases between. The CDR3 spans 15 residues. The germline V gene has CDR1 SGDLS and CDR2 YYNGEE. The CDR3: CASSVASQGYDEQFF. Written as DNA, the CDR3 is TGTGCCAGCAGCGTAGCATCCCAGGGGTATGATGAGCAGTTCTTC.

The count of this clone is one. The rearrangement joins TRBV30 to TRBJ2-5; TRBD2 matches 7 bases. V lost 2 bases, J lost 1 base, and 7 bases stayed unmatched. CDR3 length equals 15 residues. CDR1 and CDR2 (germline): GTSNPN, SVGIG (reference sequence). CDR3 DNA sequence: TGTGCCTGGAGTAGGGAGGGAGGGCCCCAAGAGACCCAGTACTTC. Protein sequence: CAWSREGGPQETQYF.

This chain uses TRBV2 with TRBJ1-2; TRBD1 aligns across 9 bases. The CDR3 runs to 11 residues. Germline V gene sequence: CDR1 SNHLY, CDR2 FYNNEI. Trimming removed 6 bases from V and 12 bases from J; junction bases left unmatched: 5. The CDR3 protein is CASRDRGRDTF. Written as DNA, the CDR3 is TGTGCCAGCAGGGACAGGGGTAGGGACACCTTC.

V gene TRBV30 combines with J gene TRBJ1-1, with D possibly matching TRBD1 (6 bases). This CDR3 has 13 residues. CDR1 is GTSNPN and CDR2 is SVGIG in the germline V gene (reference sequence). The V gene lost 8 bases and the J gene lost 5 bases, with 18 bases spanning the gap. CDR3 in amino acids: CARSNRVRTEAFF. As DNA, the CDR3 is TGTGCCCGGTCCAACAGGGTTAGGACTGAAGCTTTCTTT.

This clone has a handful of counts. The conserved closing phenylalanine or tryptophan is absent in this CDR3, likely reflecting a read error. No DNA is shown, since the ends of the CDR3 on it are uncertain; the CDR3 is the one TCRdb lists. V usage is TRBV28 and J usage is TRBJ1-4; TRBD1 is the table's D call, not checked against the DNA. The CDR3 length is 12 residues, termini included. The V gene's germline CDR1 is MDHEN and CDR2 SYDVKM. The CDR3 sequence is CASSSTSGPLLP.

This chain joins TRBV12-5 and TRBJ1-1; 8 bases agree with TRBD1. Germline CDR1 reads LGHNT; CDR2 reads FRNRAP. J lost 4 bases, V lost 5 bases, and 3 bases had no gene match. This CDR3 has 13 amino acids. The CDR3: CASGITGGTEAFF. CDR3 DNA sequence: TGTGCTAGTGGTATTACAGGGGGCACTGAAGCTTTCTTT.

V and J are TRBV6-5 and TRBJ1-4; no clear D. Germline V gene lookup returns CDR1 MNHEY and CDR2 SVGAGI. With 0 bases removed from V and 8 bases from J, the gap between germline ends came to 13 bases. The CDR3 contains 15 residues. For the CDR3, the DNA is TGTGCCAGCAGTTACTCGTTGAGCACCTGGGAAAAACTGTTTTTT. It encodes CASSYSLSTWEKLFF.

This clone is a singleton in its sample. The chain links TRBV11-2 to TRBJ1-5; perhaps TRBD1 as D (6 bases). The CDR3 consists of 18 residues. Germline V gene data show CDR1 as SGHAT and CDR2 as FQNNGV. The V end was cut by 5 bases, the J end by 1 base, with 21 bases between. CDR3 protein: CASSLGRGGAVSNQPQHF. The CDR3 nucleotides read TGTGCCAGCAGCCTAGGGAGAGGGGGGGCGGTAAGCAATCAGCCCCAGCATTTT.

CDR3 sequence: CASSNRAREQYF. In DNA, the CDR3 is TGTGCCAGCAGTAACAGGGCGCGCGAGCAGTACTTC. This chain joins TRBV6-5 and TRBJ2-7; perhaps TRBD1 as D (6 bases). Germline V lookup: CDR1 MNHEY, CDR2 SVGAGI. The CDR3 runs 12 residues. With 5 bases removed from V and 6 bases from J, the gap between germline ends came to 11 bases.

The chain uses TRBV5-1 and TRBJ1-6, with TRBD1 matching 8 bases. The V gene's germline CDR1 is SGHRS and CDR2 YFSETQ. With V trimmed by 4 bases and J by 8 bases, 5 bases remained unmatched. The CDR3 runs to 14 residues. The CDR3 protein is CASSPDRGHSPLHF. The CDR3 DNA reads TGCGCCAGCAGCCCCGACAGGGGCCATTCACCCCTCCACTTT.

As to this clone: The junction shows a germline mismatch at one end, possibly a read error. The genes are TRBV28 and TRBJ1-3, with a possible D match to TRBD1 (5 bases). This CDR3 contains 11 residues. The germline gives CDR1 MDHEN, CDR2 SYDVKM. DNA for the CDR3: TGTGCCAGCAGCAGTACCAGGGCCAAGGGTTTT. This translates into CASSSTRAKGF. Using reference TRBV28 and TRBJ1-3 for the parts outside the CDR3, the full variable domain is DVKVTQSSRYLVKRTGEKVFLECVQDMDHENMFWYRQDPGLGLRLIYFSYDVKMKEKGDIPEGYSVSREKKERFSLILESASTNQTSMYLCASSSTRAKGFGEGSWLTVV.

This chain uses TRBV4-1 with TRBJ1-1; weak D call: TRBD1 (5 bases). Per germline, CDR1 MGHRA and CDR2 YSYEKL. CDR3 length: 17 residues. Deletions cut 0 bases from V and 6 bases from J, with 20 bases between. The DNA of the CDR3 is TGCGCCAGCAGCCAAGATCGGGCCGGGGGGAGGGGCGCTGAAGCTTTCTTT. Amino acid sequence: CASSQDRAGGRGAEAFF.

CDR3 DNA: TGCAGTGTCTCCAGTAACTATGGCTACACCTTC. Protein: CSVSSNYGYTF. V gene TRBV20-1 combines with J gene TRBJ1-2; no firm D call. The CDR3 covers 11 residues. V gave up 7 bases and J gave up 1 base, with 7 bases separating them. The germline V gene encodes CDR1 DFQATT and CDR2 SNEGSKA (reference sequence).

Of note for this clone: An end of the junction differs from the germline gene, which may be a read error. This rearrangement joins TRBV9 to TRBJ2-1; possibly TRBD1 for D (6 bases). This CDR3 comprises 16 residues. The germline V gene has CDR1 SGDLS and CDR2 YYNGEE. The CDR3 loop reads CASSPSGPGHYSEQFF. CDR3 DNA: TGTGCCAGCAGCCCATCCGGGCCGGGACACTACAGTGAGCAGTTCTTC.

This rearrangement joins TRBV10-3 to TRBJ1-2; 7 positions match TRBD1. Germline assignment: CDR1 ENHRY and CDR2 SYGVKD. The V segment lost 3 bases and the J segment 8 bases; nucleotides outside the gene matches: 15. This CDR3 comprises 16 residues. This CDR3 is CAISDHNRGGIEGYTF. The CDR3 nucleotides are TGTGCCATCAGTGACCATAACAGGGGCGGTATTGAAGGCTACACCTTC.

CDR3 sequence: CASSPPRSGSYGYTF. In DNA, the CDR3 is TGTGCCAGCAGTCCCCCGAGGAGCGGAAGCTATGGCTACACCTTC. The chain combines TRBV27 with TRBJ1-2; no clear D. In germline, CDR1 is MNHEY, CDR2 SMNVEV (reference sequence). The CDR3 totals 15 residues. Trimming cost V 5 bases and J 4 bases, with 17 bases left between them.

J is TRBJ1-5 and V is TRBV5-5, with TRBD1 as a possible D gene (6 bases). CDR1 and CDR2 from the germline V gene are SGHKS and YYEKEE (reference sequence). V was pared by 4 bases and J by 4 bases, with 12 bases between. The CDR3 sequence is 14 residues long. CDR3: CASSAYRENQPQHF. The DNA for the CDR3 is TGTGCCAGCAGCGCATACAGGGAGAATCAGCCCCAGCATTTT. Full variable domain (rest looked up from reference TRBV5-5 and TRBJ1-5): DAGVTQSPTHLIKTRGQQVTLRCSPISGHKSVSWYQQVLGQGPQFIFQYYEKEERGRGNFPDRFSARQFPNYSSELNVNALLLGDSALYLCASSAYRENQPQHFGDGTRLSIL.

The J gene is TRBJ2-1, the V gene TRBV24-1; D may be TRBD2 (5 bases). The CDR3 covers 14 residues. CDR1 is KGHDR, CDR2 SFDVKD, per germline. The V end lost 3 bases, the J end lost 8 bases, and 13 bases lay between the germline ends. The DNA for the CDR3 is TGTGCCACCAGTGATCCGGCCGAGGGCTATGAGCAGTTCTTC. This gives the protein CATSDPAEGYEQFF.

V and J are TRBV7-2 and TRBJ1-4; D is possibly TRBD1 (6 bases). The CDR3 loop spans 14 amino acids. Looked up from germline, CDR1 is SGHTA and CDR2 is FQGNSA. The V end lost 1 base, the J end lost 10 bases, and 13 bases lay between the germline ends. The CDR3 coding sequence is TGTGCCAGCAGCTTAGTGTTAGGGGGGGGAAAACTGTTTTTT. The encoded protein is CASSLVLGGGKLFF.

This clone was recorded once. The chain has TRBV5-1 and TRBJ2-1; D might be TRBD1 (6 bases). Trimming left V 0 bases short and J 5 bases short, with 9 bases between. There are 14 residues in the CDR3. CDR1 and CDR2 (germline): SGHRS, YFSETQ. CDR3 sequence: CASSLGGPDNEQFF. The CDR3 DNA follows: TGCGCCAGCAGCTTGGGGGGGCCGGACAATGAGCAGTTCTTC.

The chain recombines TRBV5-6 with TRBJ1-2; TRBD1 matches 9 bases. The germline gives CDR1 SGHDT, CDR2 YYEEEE. This CDR3 is built from 15 residues. Trimming removed 4 bases from V and 11 bases from J; junction bases left unmatched: 15. The CDR3: CASSVYRGPPRSYTF. CDR3 coding DNA: TGTGCCAGCAGCGTGTACAGGGGGCCCCCTCGATCGTACACCTTC.

V usage is TRBV29-1 and J usage is TRBJ2-4, with 7 positions matching TRBD2. V shed 6 bases and J 1 base; nucleotides not matched to a gene: 3. The CDR3 is 13 residues long. CDR1 SQVTM and CDR2 ANQGSEA come from the germline V gene. CDR3 DNA sequence: TGCAGCGTCGACGGGGGGGCCAAAAACATTCAGTACTTC. This translates into CSVDGGAKNIQYF.

V usage is TRBV28 and J usage is TRBJ1-1; D gene uncertain. With 10 bases removed from V and 4 bases from J, the gap between germline ends came to 16 bases. Per the germline V gene, CDR1 is MDHEN and CDR2 is SYDVKM. The CDR3 contains 13 residues. The CDR3 loop reads CATEVGAATEAFF. CDR3 DNA: TGTGCCACCGAGGTTGGCGCGGCCACTGAAGCTTTCTTT.

The J gene is TRBJ2-1, the V gene TRBV25-1; possibly TRBD2 for D (6 bases). Looked up from germline, CDR1 is MGHDK and CDR2 is SYGVNS. Trimming shortened V by 4 bases and J by 8 bases, and 21 bases separated the two germline ends. The CDR3 runs to 16 residues. CDR3 in DNA: TGTGCCAGCAGTGGGCGGGGCGGGGTTCACATGGATGAGCAGTTCTTC. Encoded protein: CASSGRGGVHMDEQFF.

V gene TRBV5-1 combines with J gene TRBJ2-1; TRBD1 matches 10 bases. The CDR3 extends over 15 amino acids. The J segment lost 9 bases and the V segment lost 5 bases, leaving 11 bases of the junction unmatched. CDR1 and CDR2 (germline): SGHRS, YFSETQ. CDR3 sequence reads: CASSPFGQGGGEQFF. The CDR3 DNA reads as TGCGCCAGCAGTCCGTTCGGACAGGGGGGAGGTGAGCAGTTCTTC.

The chain uses TRBV18 and TRBJ1-1, with D perhaps matching TRBD1 (6 bases). Between the trimmed V and J ends, which lost 3 bases and 0 bases, there was a span of 8 bases. Germline V lookup: CDR1 KGHSH, CDR2 LQKENI. The CDR3 is 14 amino acids. The CDR3 spells CASSPQGLNTEAFF. The CDR3 DNA reads as TGTGCCAGCTCACCTCAGGGGTTGAACACTGAAGCTTTCTTT.

The chain combines TRBV21-1 with TRBJ1-6. TRBV21-1 is an annotated pseudogene. CDR3 size: 20 residues. The CDR3 sequence: CASSKRPVCWRDGKNSPLHF. CDR3 nucleotide sequence: TGTGCCAGCAGCAAACGACCCGTCTGCTGGCGGGACGGAAAAAATTCACCCCTCCACTTT.

The chain uses TRBV15 and TRBJ2-7; D may be TRBD2 (6 bases). This CDR3 region has 15 residues. Deletions cut 0 bases from V and 4 bases from J, with 13 bases between. CDR1 LNHNV and CDR2 YYDKDF come from the germline V gene (reference sequence). CDR3 coding DNA: TGTGCCACCAGCAGAGATCGCGGGGACTCTTACGAGCAGTACTTC. The encoded protein is CATSRDRGDSYEQYF. Using reference TRBV15 and TRBJ2-7 for the parts outside the CDR3, the full variable domain is DAMVIQNPRYQVTQFGKPVTLSCSQTLNHNVMYWYQQKSSQAPKLLFHYYDKDFNNEADTPDNFQSRRPNTSFCFLDIRSPGLGDTAMYLCATSRDRGDSYEQYFGPGTRLTVT.

In DNA form, the CDR3 reads TGTGCCAGTAGAAGGGAGATCACTGAAGCTTTCTTT. It encodes CASRREITEAFF. The rearrangement uses TRBV19 and TRBJ1-1; D gene uncertain. Trimming stripped 6 bases from V and 4 bases from J, with 9 bases between. The CDR3 runs to 12 residues. Per germline, CDR1 LNHDA and CDR2 SQIVND (reference sequence).

The V call is TRBV9, the J call TRBJ2-5; TRBD1 matches 11 bases. The CDR3 has 16 amino acids. Germline CDR1 reads SGDLS; CDR2 reads YYNGEE. Losses at the gene ends were 4 bases for V and 5 bases for J; bases not matched to a gene: 10. CDR3 loop: CASSYSGQGGSETQYF. CDR3 DNA: TGTGCCAGCAGCTACTCGGGACAGGGGGGTTCGGAGACCCAGTACTTC.